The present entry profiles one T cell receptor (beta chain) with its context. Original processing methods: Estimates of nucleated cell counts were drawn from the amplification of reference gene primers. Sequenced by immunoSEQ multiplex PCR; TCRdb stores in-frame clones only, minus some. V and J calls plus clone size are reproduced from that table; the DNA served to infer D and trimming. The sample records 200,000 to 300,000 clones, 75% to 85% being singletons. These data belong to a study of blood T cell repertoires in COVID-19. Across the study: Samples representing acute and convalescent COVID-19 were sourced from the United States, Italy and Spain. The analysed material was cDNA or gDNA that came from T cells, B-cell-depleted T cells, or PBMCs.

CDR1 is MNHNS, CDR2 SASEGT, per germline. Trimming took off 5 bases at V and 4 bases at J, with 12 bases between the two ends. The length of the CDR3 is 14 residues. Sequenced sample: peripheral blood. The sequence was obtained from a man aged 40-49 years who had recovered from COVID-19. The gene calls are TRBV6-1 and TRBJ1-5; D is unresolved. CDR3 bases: TGTGCCAGCAGTCGCCTTTCGGGGAATCAGCCCCAGCATTTT. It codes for CASSRLSGNQPQHF.